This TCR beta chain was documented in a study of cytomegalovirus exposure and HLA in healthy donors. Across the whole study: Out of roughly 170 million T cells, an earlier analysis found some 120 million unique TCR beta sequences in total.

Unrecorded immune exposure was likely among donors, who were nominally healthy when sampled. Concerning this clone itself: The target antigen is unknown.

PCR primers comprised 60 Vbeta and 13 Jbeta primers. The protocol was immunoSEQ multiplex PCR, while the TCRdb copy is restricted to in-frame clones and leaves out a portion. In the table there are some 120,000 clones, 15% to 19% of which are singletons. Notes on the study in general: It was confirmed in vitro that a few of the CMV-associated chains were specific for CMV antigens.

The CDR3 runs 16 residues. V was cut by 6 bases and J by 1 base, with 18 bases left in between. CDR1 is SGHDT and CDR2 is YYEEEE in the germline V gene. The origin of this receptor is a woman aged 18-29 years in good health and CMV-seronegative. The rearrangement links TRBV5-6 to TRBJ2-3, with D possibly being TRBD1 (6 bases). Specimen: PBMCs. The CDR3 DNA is TGTGCCAGCAAGCAGACAGGCGAAACCCGCACAGATACGCAGTATTTT. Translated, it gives CASKQTGETRTDTQYF.